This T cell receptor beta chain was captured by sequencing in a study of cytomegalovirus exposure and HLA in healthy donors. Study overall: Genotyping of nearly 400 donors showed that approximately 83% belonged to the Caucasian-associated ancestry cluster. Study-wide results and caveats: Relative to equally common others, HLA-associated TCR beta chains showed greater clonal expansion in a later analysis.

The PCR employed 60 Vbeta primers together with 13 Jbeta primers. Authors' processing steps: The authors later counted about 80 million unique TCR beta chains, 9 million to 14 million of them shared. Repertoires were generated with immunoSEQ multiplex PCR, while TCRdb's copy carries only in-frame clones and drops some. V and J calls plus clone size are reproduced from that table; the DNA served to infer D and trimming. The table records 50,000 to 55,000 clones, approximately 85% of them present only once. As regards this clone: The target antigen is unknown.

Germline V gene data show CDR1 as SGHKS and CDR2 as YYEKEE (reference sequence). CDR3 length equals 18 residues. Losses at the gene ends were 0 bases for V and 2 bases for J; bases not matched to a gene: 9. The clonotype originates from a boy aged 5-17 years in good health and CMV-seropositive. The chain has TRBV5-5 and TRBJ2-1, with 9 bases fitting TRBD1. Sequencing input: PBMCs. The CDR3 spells CASSLEFRGQGTYNEQFF. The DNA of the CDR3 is TGTGCCAGCAGCTTGGAGTTTCGTGGACAGGGGACCTACAATGAGCAGTTCTTC.